The 8 T cell receptor beta chains below all came from one sample that was sequenced in a study of regulatory T cells in long-lasting Graves disease. Time point defined: newly diagnosed GD, antithyroid drugs for less than 3 months. PBMC RNA was the source of the TCR library. Researchers made TCR beta libraries by using iRepertoire HTBI primers and running Arm-PCR on CDR3 regions. TCRdb ran MiXCR on the multiplex PCR reads and lists one entry per CDR3 protein. In the table there are 350,000 to 450,000 distinct CDR3 sequences, about 15% of which are singletons. This same sample was also part of a study on T cells in Graves' hyperthyroidism and ophthalmopathy.

This material consisted of peripheral blood mononuclear cells (PBMCs), taken at new diagnosis, from a patient treated with antithyroid drugs. The receptor set was obtained from a woman in her 30s with Graves disease.

In its sample, this clonotype was seen many times. V and J are TRBV3-1 and TRBJ2-1; the match to TRBD2 covers 8 bases. With 3 bases clipped from V and 5 bases from J, the junction kept 9 bases outside the gene matches. The CDR3 contains 16 residues. Germline-derived CDR1 and CDR2 are LGHDT and YNNKEL (reference sequence). CDR3 nucleotide sequence: TGTGCCAGCAGCCACCCCATAGCGGGGTCGAACAATGAGCAGTTCTTC. Translating it yields CASSHPIAGSNNEQFF.

This clonotype was detected only a few times. The chain joins TRBV13 to TRBJ2-1, with TRBD2 identical over 7 bases. J lost 9 bases, V lost 5 bases, and 4 bases had no gene match. Germline values: CDR1 PRHDT, CDR2 FYEKMQ (reference sequence). The CDR3 extends over 12 amino acids. In DNA form, the CDR3 reads TGTGCCAGCAGCCGCGGGAGATCTGAGCAGTTCTTC. Amino acid sequence: CASSRGRSEQFF. Drawing the rest from reference TRBV13 and TRBJ2-1, the complete variable domain is AAGVIQSPRHLIKEKRETATLKCYPIPRHDTVYWYQQGPGQDPQFLISFYEKMQSDKGSIPDRFSAQQFSDYHSELNMSSLELGDSALYFCASSRGRSEQFFGPGTRLTVL.

To note about this clonotype: This may arise from a read error, as a much more abundant clone is one base away. V gene TRBV20-1 combines with J gene TRBJ2-1, with D perhaps matching TRBD2 (6 bases). This CDR3 contains 10 residues. Trimming took 5 bases from V and 10 from J, leaving 9 bases between them. Germline CDR1 and CDR2: DFQATT and SNEGSKA (reference sequence). The CDR3 region is CSAGGDEQFF. In DNA, the CDR3 is TGCAGTGCTGGCGGGGACGAGCAGTTCTTC.

In its sample, this clonotype was seen a few times. The V and J genes are TRBV7-9 and TRBJ2-3, with D unclear. The germline gives CDR1 SEHNR, CDR2 FQNEAQ (reference sequence). The V end lost 2 bases, the J end lost 4 bases, and 13 bases lay between the germline ends. The CDR3 has 15 residues. CDR3 DNA: TGTGCCAGCAGCTTAACGAGGAGAGGAGCAGATACGCAGTATTTT. Translated: CASSLTRRGADTQYF.

The chain joins TRBV9 to TRBJ1-2; no reliable D call. The ends were cut back, 0 bases at V and 4 bases at J, with 10 bases in the middle. Germline V lookup: CDR1 SGDLS, CDR2 YYNGEE. The CDR3 loop spans 14 amino acids. CDR3 residues: CASSVGTQLYGYTF. In nucleotides, the CDR3 is TGTGCCAGCAGCGTAGGAACCCAGCTCTATGGCTACACCTTC.

This clonotype was found a few times. This chain uses TRBV7-9 with TRBJ2-1; possibly TRBD1 or TRBD2 for D (7 bases each). CDR3 length equals 12 residues. The V and J ends lost 11 bases and 10 bases respectively, with 18 bases between them. Germline assignment: CDR1 SEHNR and CDR2 FQNEAQ (reference sequence). CDR3 bases: TGTGCCTCCAGGGGGGGGGGCGAGGAGCAGTTCTTC. Its protein product is CASRGGGEEQFF.

This clonotype was picked up many times. The chain employs TRBV5-1 and TRBJ2-7, with 10 nucleotides matching TRBD2. The CDR3 consists of 14 residues. Germline V gene lookup returns CDR1 SGHRS and CDR2 YFSETQ. The trim removed 4 bases at V and 4 bases at J, leaving 5 bases unmatched. In nucleotides, the CDR3 is TGCGCCAGCAGCCTAGGGACTAGCGAGTACGAGCAGTACTTC. This codes for CASSLGTSEYEQYF.

This clonotype appeared many times. The V call is TRBV27, the J call TRBJ2-1; TRBD1 might be the D (7 bases). Germline CDR1 and CDR2: MNHEY and SMNVEV (reference sequence). V shed 5 bases and J shed 0 bases, with 26 bases lying between them. There are 20 residues in the CDR3. CDR3 DNA sequence: TGTGCCAGCAGTATGCCAGGGGGGTACAAAGCGGCCAGCTCCTACAATGAGCAGTTCTTC. Translating it yields CASSMPGGYKAASSYNEQFF.